This TCR beta chain appears in the sequencing data of a study of blood T cells in healthy people across ages. With V trimmed by 7 bases and J by 3 bases, 6 bases remained unmatched. The CDR3 is 15 residues long. Germline V lookup: CDR1 SQVTM, CDR2 ANQGSEA. Those donating, healthy Caucasian individuals from Russia, were aged about 6 to 100. The authors ran a second PCR of about 6 to 12 cycles using a sample-barcoded 5' primer and a J-beta primer mix. MiXCR, run by TCRdb on the 5' RACE reads, gives a single entry per CDR3 protein. The sample includes approximately 1,000,000 distinct CDR3 sequences, over 35% seen only once; the top ten take 15% to 20%.

This rearrangement joins TRBV29-1 to TRBJ2-3; 14 bases are shared with TRBD2. Sequenced input: blood. The source of this sequence is a woman aged 60-70 years in good health. The CDR3 nucleotides read TGCAGCGCCAGGACTAGCGGGAGGAGAACAGATACGCAGTATTTT. Translation: CSARTSGRRTDTQYF.